The rows below give T cell receptor beta chains drawn from one sample of a study of T cells in narcolepsy. Clones were read by immunoSEQ multiplex PCR, and TCRdb kept only the in-frame ones, dropping some. The sample consists of about 30,000 clones, around 83% of them appearing once. The sequenced material came from memory (CD45RA-) CD4+ T cells from blood. These receptors were collected from a human donor in good health. The conserved cysteine and the conserved F or W are not part of the CDR3 here.

V: TRBV6-1; J: TRBJ1-5; CDR3: ASRGGGTNQPQH
V: TRBV27; J: TRBJ1-6; CDR3: ASSSSTSGGSPLH
V: TRBV4-1; J: TRBJ2-7; CDR3: ASSSGREQY
V: TRBV6-6; J: TRBJ1-1; CDR3: ASRSQVTEAF
V: TRBV9; J: TRBJ2-5; CDR3: ASSVGTSGGAVETQY
V: TRBV6-5; J: TRBJ1-1; CDR3: ASSTGTLNTEAF
V: TRBV19; J: TRBJ2-5; CDR3: ASSIKGQETQY
V: TRBV6-1; J: TRBJ2-5; CDR3: AITGEGAQY
V: TRBV2; J: TRBJ1-6; CDR3: ASTRGGGSSYNSPLH
V: TRBV5-6; J: TRBJ1-1; CDR3: ASSLGGIPNTEAF
V: TRBV12-5; J: TRBJ2-3; CDR3: ASGLTGAHTQY
V: TRBV7-2; J: TRBJ2-1; CDR3: ASSLSERSSYNEQF
V: TRBV11-2; J: TRBJ2-7; CDR3: ASSPQGGATSYEQY
V: TRBV6-1; J: TRBJ1-6; CDR3: ASSHNSYNSPLH
V: TRBV7-2; J: TRBJ1-4; CDR3: ASSQSLTVEKLF
V: TRBV4-1; J: TRBJ1-2; CDR3: ASSPLDPTGGSYYGYT
V: TRBV5-1; J: TRBJ1-1; CDR3: ASSLDTGRAF
V: TRBV30; J: TRBJ2-7; CDR3: AWSGGTGQGLAEQY
V: TRBV5-5; J: TRBJ2-2; CDR3: ASSPRVLAGELF
V: TRBV18; J: TRBJ2-5; CDR3: ASSLLVDGETQY
V: TRBV28; J: TRBJ1-6; CDR3: ATGPTGSSYNSPLH
V: TRBV5-6; J: TRBJ1-2; CDR3: ASSPRVGTANYGYT
V: TRBV9; J: TRBJ1-2; CDR3: ASSVELGPYYGYT
V: TRBV2; J: TRBJ2-1; CDR3: ASSEIGSTYNEQF
V: TRBV6-5; J: TRBJ1-2; CDR3: ASTQVGDRAYGYT
V: TRBV9; J: TRBJ1-5; CDR3: ASSVATGANQPQH
V: TRBV4-2; J: TRBJ1-1; CDR3: ASSQAGGRPTAF
V: TRBV7-2; J: TRBJ1-4; CDR3: ASSLAGQNNEKLF
V: TRBV5-4; J: TRBJ1-1; CDR3: ASRPDSTLTEAF
V: TRBV9; J: TRBJ1-3; CDR3: ASSVYRQGSSGNTIY
V: TRBV7-9; J: NA; CDR3: ASSLVGTSSHEQY